The rows below give T cell receptor beta chains drawn from one sample of a study of OX40 agonist ivuxolimab in advanced cancers. Libraries were prepared by immunoSEQ multiplex PCR; TCRdb keeps only in-frame clonotypes and omits some of them. Of some 65,000 clones listed, roughly 87% are singletons. The sequences come from CD4+ or CD8+ T cells sorted from blood, collected in a trial of the OX40 agonist ivuxolimab. These receptor sequences come from an adult with an advanced solid tumor such as melanoma, head and neck, liver or kidney cancer. Both conserved end residues are part of each CDR3. A D gene is named only where the DNA matches it firmly. Rows give clone size only sometimes, using once, few, many, or a class for an expanded clone.

>TRBJ2-7|TRBD1|TRBV4-1|NA
TGCGCCAGCAGCCAAGACTCGATCATACAGGGGGCAAAAGACGAGCAGTACTTC
CASSQDSIIQGAKDEQYF
>TRBJ2-7|NA|TRBV27|NA
TGTGCCAGCAGTTTAAAACGGACCTACGAGCAGTACTTC
CASSLKRTYEQYF
>TRBJ2-1|NA|TRBV2|NA
TGTGCCAGCCCCCCGCGTCCCGGGACCTACGGCGATGAGCAGTTCTTC
CASPPRPGTYGDEQFF
>TRBJ2-1|TRBD2|TRBV9|NA
TGTGCCAGCAGCGTTATGACTAGCGGGGACTACAATGAGCAGTTCTTC
CASSVMTSGDYNEQFF
>TRBJ2-3|NA|TRBV5-1|NA
TGCGCCAGCAGCTTTAGCCTTAGCACAGATACGCAGTATTTT
CASSFSLSTDTQYF
>TRBJ1-2|NA|TRBV27|NA
TGTGCCAGCAGTGCAGCTGGAACCCACTATGGCTACACCTTC
CASSAAGTHYGYTF
>TRBJ2-4|NA|TRBV18|once
TGTGCCAGCTCTCCCGGTGGAGGGGAAGGCTTTTACAAAAACATTCAGTACTTC
CASSPGGGEGFYKNIQYF
>TRBJ2-7|TRBD2|TRBV9|NA
TGTGCCAGCAGCGCCGGACTAGCGGGAGGCGAGCAGTACTTC
CASSAGLAGGEQYF
>TRBJ1-1|NA|TRBV18|NA
TGTGCCAGCTCTCCCCCCGATGGGGCGGCCACTGAAGCTTTCTTT
CASSPPDGAATEAFF
>TRBJ1-1|NA|TRBV5-8|NA
TGTGCCAGCAGCCAAGGGATAGTTTGGTCGGACACTGAAGCTTTCTTT
CASSQGIVWSDTEAFF
>TRBJ2-7|NA|TRBV9|NA
TGTGCCAGCAGCCCCTCCGGGCCCTTGTCCTACGAGCAGTACTTC
CASSPSGPLSYEQYF
>TRBJ1-2|NA|TRBV11-2|few
TGTGCCAGCAGGGGAAGACAGAATTCCTATGGCTACACCTTC
CASRGRQNSYGYTF
>TRBJ2-3|NA|TRBV11-2|once
TGTGCCAGCAGCTTTTATTGGACTCCACTTTTCACAGATACGCAGTATTTT
CASSFYWTPLFTDTQYF
>TRBJ2-1|TRBD2|TRBV27|NA
TGTGCCAGCAGTTATACTAGCGGAGGTTACAATGAGCAGTTCTTC
CASSYTSGGYNEQFF
>TRBJ2-2|NA|TRBV7-3|NA
TGTGCCAGCAGCTTATTTCCGGGAGTCGGGTCCGGGGAGCTGTTTTTT
CASSLFPGVGSGELFF
>TRBJ1-1|NA|TRBV6-4|NA
TGTGCCAGCAGAAAGGGACTCGAGAACACTGAAGCTTTCTTT
CASRKGLENTEAFF
>TRBJ2-4|NA|TRBV29-1|NA
TGCAGCGTTGAAGAAATTGAGGTAGCCAAAAACATTCAGTACTTC
CSVEEIEVAKNIQYF
>TRBJ2-1|NA|TRBV2|once
TGTGCCAGCAGTGCGACTGGCTTTGAGCAGTTCTTC
CASSATGFEQFF
>TRBJ2-7|NA|TRBV30|NA
TGTGCCTGGAGTGACCAAAACGCGCCCTACGAGCAGTACTTC
CAWSDQNAPYEQYF
>TRBJ2-7|NA|TRBV29-1|NA
TGCAGCGTTGGTTGGGACGGACCATACGAGCAGTACTTC
CSVGWDGPYEQYF
>TRBJ1-5|NA|TRBV19|NA
TGTGCCAGTACCCTTCTCCCGGCGGACCCTAATCAGCCCCAGCATTTT
CASTLLPADPNQPQHF
>TRBJ2-1|NA|TRBV5-8|NA
TGTGCCAGCAGCTTCGTAGTGAATGAGCAGTTCTTC
CASSFVVNEQFF
>TRBJ2-7|TRBD1|TRBV9|NA
TGTGCCAGCAGCACGGAGGGACAGGGGCCCTACGAGCAGTACTTC
CASSTEGQGPYEQYF
>TRBJ2-7|TRBD1|TRBV2|NA
TGTGCCAGCACCGAGGGCCCCTCCAGGGGGGAGCAGTACTTC
CASTEGPSRGEQYF
>TRBJ1-2|NA|TRBV7-3|NA
TGTGCCAGCAGCTTAAGTCCAGGGTCCCCCTATGGCTACACCTTC
CASSLSPGSPYGYTF
>TRBJ1-5|NA|TRBV6-6|NA
TGTGCCAGCAGTTCGGCGGGGTTTAGCAATCAGCCCCAGCATTTT
CASSSAGFSNQPQHF
>TRBJ2-1|NA|TRBV30|NA
TGTGCCTGGAAGGGCCTCGGGAATGAGCAGTTCTTC
CAWKGLGNEQFF
>TRBJ2-3|TRBD1|TRBV5-1|NA
TGCGCCAGCTCGGGCGGGACAGGGGACACAGATACGCAGTATTTT
CASSGGTGDTDTQYF
>TRBJ1-5|TRBD1|TRBV9|NA
TGTGCCAGCAGCGCGCGCGGGGACAGGATCGTGCCCTCTAATCAGCCCCAGCATTTT
CASSARGDRIVPSNQPQHF
>TRBJ2-2|NA|TRBV4-1|NA
TGCGCCAGCAGCCACATACAGGGAGTCACCGGGGAGCTGTTTTTT
CASSHIQGVTGELFF
>TRBJ2-1|NA|TRBV5-1|NA
TGCGCCAGCAGCGGTGGCCGCAATGAGCAGTTCTTC
CASSGGRNEQFF
>TRBJ2-1|TRBD2|TRBV11-2|NA
TGTGCCAGCAGCTTATGGATCGGCGGGGGTTACTACAATGAGCAGTTCTTC
CASSLWIGGGYYNEQFF
>TRBJ2-1|TRBD1|TRBV11-2|NA
TGTGCCAGCAGCTCCCGACAGGGGAACAATGAGCAGTTCTTC
CASSSRQGNNEQFF
>TRBJ2-7|TRBD1|TRBV15|once
TGTGCCACCAGCCAGGACAGGGCGCTCTCCTACGAGCAGTACTTC
CATSQDRALSYEQYF
>TRBJ2-7|NA|TRBV5-6|NA
TGTGCCAGCAGCTTGGGACTAGAGGTCTACGAGCAGTACTTC
CASSLGLEVYEQYF
>TRBJ2-7|NA|TRBV4-1|once
TGCGCCAGCAGCCAACAGAGCGAGCAGTACTTC
CASSQQSEQYF
>TRBJ1-5|TRBD1|TRBV19|NA
TGTGCCAGTAGAGTACAGGGGATCGGCAATCAGCCCCAGCATTTT
CASRVQGIGNQPQHF
>TRBJ2-1|TRBD1|TRBV28|NA
TGTGCCAGCAGTCGAACAGGGGCCAGCAATGAGCAGTTCTTC
CASSRTGASNEQFF
>TRBJ2-7|TRBD1|TRBV19|once
TGTGCCAGTAGCCCCGGGACAGTGTCCTACGAGCAGTACTTC
CASSPGTVSYEQYF
>TRBJ2-7|NA|TRBV11-2|NA
TGTGCCAGCAGCTTATTACCTCCCGGGGAGGACGCCTACGAGCAGTACTTC
CASSLLPPGEDAYEQYF
>TRBJ2-2|NA|TRBV5-1|NA
TGCGCCAGCAGCTTGGGGGGCACCGGGGAGCTGTTTTTT
CASSLGGTGELFF
>TRBJ1-3|NA|TRBV7-9|NA
TGTGCCAGCAGCTCAGACCTCGGGTCTGGCGCTGGAAACACCATATATTTT
CASSSDLGSGAGNTIYF
>TRBJ2-3|NA|TRBV13|NA
TGTGCCAGCAGCTTTGGTGGAACTGGGCTCACAGATACGCAGTATTTT
CASSFGGTGLTDTQYF
>TRBJ2-2|TRBD2|TRBV27|NA
TGTGCCAGCAAAGGGACTAGCGGGGGGCCCGGGGAGCTGTTTTTT
CASKGTSGGPGELFF
>TRBJ1-1|NA|TRBV4-1|NA
TGCGCCAGCAGCACAACCTCAGCCGCTTATGAAGCTTTCTTT
CASSTTSAAYEAFF
>TRBJ2-3|NA|TRBV7-9|NA
TGTGCCAGCAGGGGGGCGTTTAACACAGATACGCAGTATTTT
CASRGAFNTDTQYF
>TRBJ2-7|NA|TRBV6-5|NA
TGTGCCAGCAGTGCCGACAGTTTGAGCTCCTACGAGCAGTACTTC
CASSADSLSSYEQYF
>TRBJ2-7|TRBD1|TRBV5-1|NA
TGCGCCAGCAGCTTCGGCATCGGCGACAGGGGTAACGAGCAGTACTTC
CASSFGIGDRGNEQYF